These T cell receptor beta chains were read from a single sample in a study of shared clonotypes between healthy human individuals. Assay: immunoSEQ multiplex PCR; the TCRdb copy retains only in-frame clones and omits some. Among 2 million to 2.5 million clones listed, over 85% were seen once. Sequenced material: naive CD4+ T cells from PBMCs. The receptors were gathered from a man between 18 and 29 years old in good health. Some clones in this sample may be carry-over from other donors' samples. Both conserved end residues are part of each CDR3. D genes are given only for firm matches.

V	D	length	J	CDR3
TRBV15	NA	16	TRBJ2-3	CATSRDRLDPTDTQYF
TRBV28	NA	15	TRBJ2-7	CASSSLGRAPYEQYF
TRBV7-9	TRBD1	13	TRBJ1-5	CASSLEGTGFQHF
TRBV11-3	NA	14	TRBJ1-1	CASSLAGTNTEAFF
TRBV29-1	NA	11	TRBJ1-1	CSVEGVSLAFF
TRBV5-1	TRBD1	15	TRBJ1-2	CASSLTGGEGYGYTF
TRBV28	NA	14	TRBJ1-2	CASSFRGIRDGHTF
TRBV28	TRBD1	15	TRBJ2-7	CASRRGQGNSYEQYF
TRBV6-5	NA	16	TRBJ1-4	CASSYGGTGNHEKLFF
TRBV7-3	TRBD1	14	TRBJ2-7	CASSPGQGRHEQYF
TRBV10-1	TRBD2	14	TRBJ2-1	CASRDSGSDNEQFF
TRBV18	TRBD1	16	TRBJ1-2	CASPPRGQGVNYGYTF
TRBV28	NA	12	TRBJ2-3	CASSFRQARLYF
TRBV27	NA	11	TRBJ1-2	CASGRRWGYTF
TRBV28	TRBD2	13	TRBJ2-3	CATARRETDTQYF
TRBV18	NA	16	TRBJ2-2	CASSPTVMGGTGELFF
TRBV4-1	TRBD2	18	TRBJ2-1	CASSRRTSDRIAYNEQFF
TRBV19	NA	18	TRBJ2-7	CASSFGWFPGSRSYEQYF
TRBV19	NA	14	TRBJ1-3	CASSSREPAGTIYF
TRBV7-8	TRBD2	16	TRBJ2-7	CASSHEKTSGSYEQYF
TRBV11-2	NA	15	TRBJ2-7	CASSLLGARSYEQYF
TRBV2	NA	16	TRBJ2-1	CASSEIRRAKGNEQFF
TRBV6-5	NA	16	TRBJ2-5	CASSYRPGKGQETQYF
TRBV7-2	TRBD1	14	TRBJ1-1	CASSLQGASTEAFF
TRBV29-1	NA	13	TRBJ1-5	CSVEAPSGGPQHF
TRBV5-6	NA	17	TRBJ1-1	CASSPIGDRRVGTEAFF
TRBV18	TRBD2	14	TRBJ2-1	CASSPGRAYNEQFF
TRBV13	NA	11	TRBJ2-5	CASSAQETQYF
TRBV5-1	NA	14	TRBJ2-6	CASSIRSGANVLTF
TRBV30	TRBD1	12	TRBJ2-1	CAWSPRRGSQFF
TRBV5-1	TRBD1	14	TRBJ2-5	CASSLPGGEETQYF
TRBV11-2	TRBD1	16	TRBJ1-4	CASSLWTGATNEKLFF
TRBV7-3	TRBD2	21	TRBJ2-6	CASSLPGTSAITASGANVLTF
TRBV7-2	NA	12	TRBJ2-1	CASSFSRNEQFF
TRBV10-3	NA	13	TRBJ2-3	CAIAGRLSDTQYF
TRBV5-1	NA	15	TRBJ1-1	CASSLVGGRALEAFF
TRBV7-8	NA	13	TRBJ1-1	CASSVDLNTEAFF
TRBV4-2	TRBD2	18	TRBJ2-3	CASSQEGLASGSTDTQYF
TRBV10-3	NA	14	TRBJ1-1	CATTLDGGNTEAFF